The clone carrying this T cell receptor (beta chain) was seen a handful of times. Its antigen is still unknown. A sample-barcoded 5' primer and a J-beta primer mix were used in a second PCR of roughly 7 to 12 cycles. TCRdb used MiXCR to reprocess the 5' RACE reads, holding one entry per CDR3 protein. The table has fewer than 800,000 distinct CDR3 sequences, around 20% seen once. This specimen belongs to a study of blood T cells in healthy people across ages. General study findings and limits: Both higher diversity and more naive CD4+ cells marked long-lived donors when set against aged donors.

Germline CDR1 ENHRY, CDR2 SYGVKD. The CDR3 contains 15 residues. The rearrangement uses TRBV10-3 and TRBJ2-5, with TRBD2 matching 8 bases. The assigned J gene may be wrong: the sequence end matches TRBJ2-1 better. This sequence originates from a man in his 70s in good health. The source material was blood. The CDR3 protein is CAISEGAGAHNEQFF. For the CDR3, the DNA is TGTGCCATCAGTGAGGGAGCGGGAGCCCACAATGAGCAGTTCTTC.